The entry below describes one TCR beta chain. Antigen specificity is unknown. Other DNA sequences of this sample code for an identical CDR3. It was via CD45RO/CCR7/CD25/CD127/CD95/CD27 that CD4+ naive, central memory, regulatory and stem cell-like memory cells were sorted. Of the isolated RNA, all was reverse transcribed, and so the sequenced material was expressed TCRB transcripts. It was found that naive, central memory and regulatory T cell samples averaged roughly 3.6 million reads. Using immunoSEQ multiplex PCR, the repertoire was profiled, and TCRdb retains in-frame clones only, with some absent. The sample has roughly 150,000 clones, 6% to 9% seen once. The sample comes from a study of beta chain features in type 1 diabetes. The study's findings and limits: Among all four CD4+ subsets, Type 1 diabetes patients had TCRB CDR3s that were moderately but significantly shorter. Within the patient group, naive, central memory and Treg TCRB repertoires appeared more similar to each other than within healthy donors.

CDR3 length: 13 amino acids. The germline gives CDR1 LNHNV, CDR2 YYDKDF (reference sequence). Deletions cut 0 bases from V and 4 bases from J, with 7 bases between. The sequence derives from a man aged 18-30 years with type 1 diabetes. The chain uses TRBV15 and TRBJ2-7; D perhaps matches TRBD1 (6 bases). Input material: central memory CD4+ T cells from blood. This CDR3 is CATSRDTGYEQYF. The CDR3 coding sequence is TGTGCCACCAGCAGAGATACAGGGTACGAGCAGTACTTC.